A few counts support the clone carrying this T cell receptor (beta chain). The sample originates from a study of blood T cell repertoires in COVID-19. Study details: Some COVID-19 samples were acute and others convalescent; all came from the United States, Italy and Spain. In each case, the material was cDNA or gDNA derived from T cells, B-cell-depleted T cells, or PBMCs.

In the authors' workflow: Quantification of nucleated cells was approximated via reference gene primer amplification. Libraries were prepared by immunoSEQ multiplex PCR; TCRdb keeps only in-frame clonotypes and omits some of them. The V and J calls and the clone size are those of that table, but D and trimming were determined from the DNA. The sample shows about 72,000 clones, roughly 82% of them seen only once. CDR3 length: 16 amino acids. The germline V gene has CDR1 SGHRS and CDR2 YFSETQ. The V gene lost 5 bases and the J gene lost 6 bases, with 20 bases spanning the gap. The sequence was collected from a human donor in a cohort sampled during active COVID-19. The chain recombines TRBV5-1 with TRBJ2-2, with D possibly TRBD1 on 5 matching bases. The sample taken for sequencing was peripheral blood. The CDR3 loop is CASRRTPDLKAGELFF. CDR3 coding DNA: TGCGCCAGCAGGAGGACACCGGACCTAAAGGCCGGGGAGCTGTTTTTT.